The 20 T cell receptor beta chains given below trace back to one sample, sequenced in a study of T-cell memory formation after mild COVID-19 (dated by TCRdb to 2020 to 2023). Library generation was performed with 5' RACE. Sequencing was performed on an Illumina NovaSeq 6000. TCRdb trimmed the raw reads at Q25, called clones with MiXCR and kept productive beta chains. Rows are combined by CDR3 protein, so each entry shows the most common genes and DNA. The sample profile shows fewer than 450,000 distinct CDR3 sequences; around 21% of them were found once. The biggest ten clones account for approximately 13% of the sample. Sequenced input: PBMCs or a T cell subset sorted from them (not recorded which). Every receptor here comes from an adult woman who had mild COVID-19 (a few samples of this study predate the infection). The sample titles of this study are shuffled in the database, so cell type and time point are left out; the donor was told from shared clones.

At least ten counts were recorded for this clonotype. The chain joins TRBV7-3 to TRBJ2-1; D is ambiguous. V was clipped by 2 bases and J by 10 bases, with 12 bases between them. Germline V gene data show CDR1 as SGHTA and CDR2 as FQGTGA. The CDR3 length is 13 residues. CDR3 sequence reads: CASSLSSGAEQFF. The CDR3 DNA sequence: TGTGCCAGCAGCTTATCTTCCGGAGCGGAGCAGTTCTTC.

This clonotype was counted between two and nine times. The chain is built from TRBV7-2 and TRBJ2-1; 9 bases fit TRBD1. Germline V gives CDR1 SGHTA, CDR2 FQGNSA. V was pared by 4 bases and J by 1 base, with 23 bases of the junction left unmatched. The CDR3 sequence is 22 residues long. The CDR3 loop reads CASSSPRTGVWAPGNSYNEQFF. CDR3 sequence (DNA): TGTGCCAGCAGCTCTCCTCGGACAGGGGTTTGGGCTCCCGGGAATTCCTACAATGAGCAGTTCTTC.

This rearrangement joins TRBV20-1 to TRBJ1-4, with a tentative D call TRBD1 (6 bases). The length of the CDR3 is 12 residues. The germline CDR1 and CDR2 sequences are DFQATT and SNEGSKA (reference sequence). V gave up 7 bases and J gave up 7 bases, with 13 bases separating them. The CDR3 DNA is TGCAGTGTCCGTGGACAGAGTGAAAAACTGTTTTTT. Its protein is CSVRGQSEKLFF.

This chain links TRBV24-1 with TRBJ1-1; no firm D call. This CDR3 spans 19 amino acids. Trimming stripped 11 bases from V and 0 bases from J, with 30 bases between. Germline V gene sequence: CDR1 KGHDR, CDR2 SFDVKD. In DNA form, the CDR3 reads TGTGCCAACAGCCCCAAATTCTGGCGCCAAATGTATATGAACACTGAAGCTTTCTTT. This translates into CANSPKFWRQMYMNTEAFF.

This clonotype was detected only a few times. The CDR3 coding sequence is TGTGCCAGCAGCCAGCATGAGGGTGAAGCTTTCTTT. Its protein product is CASSQHEGEAFF. V is TRBV14 and J is TRBJ1-1, with D unresolved. V was shortened by 3 bases and J by 7 bases, with 9 bases between the two germline ends. CDR1 is SGHDN, CDR2 FVKESK, per germline. This CDR3 region has 12 residues.

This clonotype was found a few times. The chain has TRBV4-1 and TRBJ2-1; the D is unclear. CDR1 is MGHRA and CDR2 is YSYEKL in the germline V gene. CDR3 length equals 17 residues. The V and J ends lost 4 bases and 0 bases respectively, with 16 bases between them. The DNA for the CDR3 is TGCGCCAGCAGCCCTCGCAACTTCCGTACCTCCTACAATGAGCAGTTCTTC. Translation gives CASSPRNFRTSYNEQFF.

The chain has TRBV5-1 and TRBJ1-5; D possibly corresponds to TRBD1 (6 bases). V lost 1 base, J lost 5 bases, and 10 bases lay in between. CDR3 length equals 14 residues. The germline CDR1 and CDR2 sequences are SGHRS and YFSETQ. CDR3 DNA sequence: TGCGCCAGCAGCTTGATGGGGGCCGATCAGCCCCAGCATTTT. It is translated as CASSLMGADQPQHF.

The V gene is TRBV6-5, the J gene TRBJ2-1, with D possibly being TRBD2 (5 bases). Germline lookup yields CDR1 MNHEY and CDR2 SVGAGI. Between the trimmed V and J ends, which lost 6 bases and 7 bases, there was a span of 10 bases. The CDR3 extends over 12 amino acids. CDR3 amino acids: CASSERENEQFF. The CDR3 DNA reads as TGTGCCAGCAGCGAGAGGGAGAATGAGCAGTTCTTC.

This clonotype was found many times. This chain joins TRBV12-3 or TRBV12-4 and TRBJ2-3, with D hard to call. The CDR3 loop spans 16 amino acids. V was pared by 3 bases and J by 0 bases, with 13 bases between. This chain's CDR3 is CASSFSSRPSTDTQYF. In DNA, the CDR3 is TGTGCCAGCAGTTTTTCCTCACGCCCTAGCACAGATACGCAGTATTTT.

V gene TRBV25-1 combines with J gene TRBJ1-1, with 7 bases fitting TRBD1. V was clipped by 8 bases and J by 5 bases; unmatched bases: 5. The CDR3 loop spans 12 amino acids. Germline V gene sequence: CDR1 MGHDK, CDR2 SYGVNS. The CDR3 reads CASGLRGTEAFF. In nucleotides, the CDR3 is TGTGCCAGCGGACTCAGGGGGACTGAAGCTTTCTTT.

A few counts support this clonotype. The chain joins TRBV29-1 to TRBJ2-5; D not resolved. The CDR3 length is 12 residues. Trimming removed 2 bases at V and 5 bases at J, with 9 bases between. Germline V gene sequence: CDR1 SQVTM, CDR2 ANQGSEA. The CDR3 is CSVERSPETQYF. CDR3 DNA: TGCAGCGTTGAACGAAGCCCGGAGACCCAGTACTTC.

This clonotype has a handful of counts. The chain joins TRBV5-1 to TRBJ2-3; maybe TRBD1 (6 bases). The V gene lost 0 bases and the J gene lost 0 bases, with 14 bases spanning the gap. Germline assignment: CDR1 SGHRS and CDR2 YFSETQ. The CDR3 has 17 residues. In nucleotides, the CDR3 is TGCGCCAGCAGCTTGGAGGCTAGGACAGCAAGCACAGATACGCAGTATTTT. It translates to CASSLEARTASTDTQYF.

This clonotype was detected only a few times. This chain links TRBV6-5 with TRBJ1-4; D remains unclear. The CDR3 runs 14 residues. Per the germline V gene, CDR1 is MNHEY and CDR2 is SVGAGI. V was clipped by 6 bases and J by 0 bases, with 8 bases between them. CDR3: CASSSVATNEKLFF. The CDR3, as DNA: TGTGCCAGCAGCTCGGTGGCAACTAATGAAAAACTGTTTTTT.

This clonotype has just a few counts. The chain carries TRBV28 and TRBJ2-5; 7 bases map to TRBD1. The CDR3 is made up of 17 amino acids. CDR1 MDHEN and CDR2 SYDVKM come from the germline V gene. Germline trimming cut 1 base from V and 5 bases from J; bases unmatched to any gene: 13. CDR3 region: CASSLYTRYRGGETQYF. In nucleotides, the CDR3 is TGTGCCAGCAGTTTATACACCCGCTACAGGGGCGGCGAGACCCAGTACTTC.

CDR3 nucleotides: TGCGCCAGTGCCCCAGGGGGCGAAAACATTCAGTACTTC. Protein sequence: CASAPGGENIQYF. The chain carries TRBV5-1 and TRBJ2-4, with TRBD1 matching over 8 bases. This CDR3 has 13 amino acids. After removal of 8 bases from V and 5 bases from J, the junction contained 6 bases not matched to a gene. Germline V gene lookup returns CDR1 SGHRS and CDR2 YFSETQ. The full variable domain, completed using reference TRBV5-1 and TRBJ2-4, is KAGVTQTPRYLIKTRGQQVTLSCSPISGHRSVSWYQQTPGQGLQFLFEYFSETQRNKGNFPGRFSGRQFSNSRSEMNVSTLELGDSALYLCASAPGGENIQYFGAGTRLSVL.

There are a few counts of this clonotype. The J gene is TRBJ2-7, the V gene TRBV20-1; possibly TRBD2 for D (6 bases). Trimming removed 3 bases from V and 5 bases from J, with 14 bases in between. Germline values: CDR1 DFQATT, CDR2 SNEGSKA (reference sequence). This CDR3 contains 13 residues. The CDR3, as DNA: TGCAGTGCTAGTAACAGCCCGGGGGACGAGCAGTACTTC. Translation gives CSASNSPGDEQYF.

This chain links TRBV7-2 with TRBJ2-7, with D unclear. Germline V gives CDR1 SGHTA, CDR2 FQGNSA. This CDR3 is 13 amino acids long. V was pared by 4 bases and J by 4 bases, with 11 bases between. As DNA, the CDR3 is TGTGCCAGCAGCTATGTCGAGGCGTACGAGCAGTACTTC. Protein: CASSYVEAYEQYF.

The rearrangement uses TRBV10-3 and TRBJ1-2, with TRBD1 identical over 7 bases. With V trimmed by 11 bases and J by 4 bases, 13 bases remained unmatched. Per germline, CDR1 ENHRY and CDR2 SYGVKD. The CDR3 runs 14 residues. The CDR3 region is CASSGTEVSYGYTF. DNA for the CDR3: TGTGCCTCCTCCGGGACAGAGGTCTCCTATGGCTACACCTTC.

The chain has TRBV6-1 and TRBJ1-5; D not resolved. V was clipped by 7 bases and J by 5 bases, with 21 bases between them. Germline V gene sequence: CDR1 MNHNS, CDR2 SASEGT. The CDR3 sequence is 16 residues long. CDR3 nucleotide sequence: TGTGCCAGCACGGGGTGGGGTTACGGGTCCGATCAGCCCCAGCATTTT. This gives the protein CASTGWGYGSDQPQHF.

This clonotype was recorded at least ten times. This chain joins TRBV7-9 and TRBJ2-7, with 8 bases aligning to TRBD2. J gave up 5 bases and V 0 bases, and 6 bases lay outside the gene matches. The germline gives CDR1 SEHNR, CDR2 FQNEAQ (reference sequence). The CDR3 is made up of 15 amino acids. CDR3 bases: TGTGCCAGCAGCTTAGCTAGCGGGATTTTCCACGAGCAGTACTTC. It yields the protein CASSLASGIFHEQYF.